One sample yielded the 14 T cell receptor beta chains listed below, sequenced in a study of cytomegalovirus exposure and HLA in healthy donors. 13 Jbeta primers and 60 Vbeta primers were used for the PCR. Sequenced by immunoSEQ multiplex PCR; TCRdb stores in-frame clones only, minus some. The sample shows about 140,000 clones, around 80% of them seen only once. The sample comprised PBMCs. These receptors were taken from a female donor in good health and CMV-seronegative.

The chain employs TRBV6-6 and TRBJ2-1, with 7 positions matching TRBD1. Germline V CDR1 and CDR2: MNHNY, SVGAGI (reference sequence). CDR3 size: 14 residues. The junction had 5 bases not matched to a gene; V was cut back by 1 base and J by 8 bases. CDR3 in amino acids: CASSYLGTVDEQFF. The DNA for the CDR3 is TGTGCCAGCAGTTACTTGGGGACAGTCGATGAGCAGTTCTTC.

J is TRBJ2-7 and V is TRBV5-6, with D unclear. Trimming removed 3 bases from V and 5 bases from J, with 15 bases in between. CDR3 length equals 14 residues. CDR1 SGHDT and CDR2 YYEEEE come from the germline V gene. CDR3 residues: CASSSRGFPHEQYF. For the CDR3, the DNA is TGTGCCAGCAGCTCTCGCGGCTTCCCTCACGAGCAGTACTTC.

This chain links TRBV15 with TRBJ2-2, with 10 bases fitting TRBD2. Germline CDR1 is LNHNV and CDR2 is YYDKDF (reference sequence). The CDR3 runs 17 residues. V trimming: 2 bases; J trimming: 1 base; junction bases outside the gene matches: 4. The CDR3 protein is CATSRPGLAENTGELFF. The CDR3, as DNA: TGTGCCACCAGCAGACCTGGACTAGCGGAGAACACCGGGGAGCTGTTTTTT. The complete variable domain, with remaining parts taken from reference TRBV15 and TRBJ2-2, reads DAMVIQNPRYQVTQFGKPVTLSCSQTLNHNVMYWYQQKSSQAPKLLFHYYDKDFNNEADTPDNFQSRRPNTSFCFLDIRSPGLGDTAMYLCATSRPGLAENTGELFFGEGSRLTVL.

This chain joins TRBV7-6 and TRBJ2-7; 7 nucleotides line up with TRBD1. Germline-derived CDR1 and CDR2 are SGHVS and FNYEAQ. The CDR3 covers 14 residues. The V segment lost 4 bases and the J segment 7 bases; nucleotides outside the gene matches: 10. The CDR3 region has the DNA TGTGCCAGCAGCTCACGACAGGGCGCTGAGGAGCAGTACTTC. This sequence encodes CASSSRQGAEEQYF.

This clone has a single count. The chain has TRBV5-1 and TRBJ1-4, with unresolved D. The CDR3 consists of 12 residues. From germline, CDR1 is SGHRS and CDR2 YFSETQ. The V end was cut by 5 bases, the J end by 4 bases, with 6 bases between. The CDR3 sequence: CASRQFNEKLFF. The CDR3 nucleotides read TGCGCCAGCAGACAGTTTAATGAAAAACTGTTTTTT.

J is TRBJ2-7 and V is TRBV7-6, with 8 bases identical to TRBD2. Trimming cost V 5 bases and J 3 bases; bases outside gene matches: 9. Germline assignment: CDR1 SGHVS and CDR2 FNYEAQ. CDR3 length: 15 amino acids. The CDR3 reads CASSVGELAGYEQYF. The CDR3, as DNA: TGTGCCAGCAGCGTGGGGGAGCTAGCGGGCTACGAGCAGTACTTC.

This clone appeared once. CDR3 DNA: TGTGCCAGCAGCCCTATAGGGGGCGAGAAACTGTTTTTT. This encodes CASSPIGGEKLFF. J is TRBJ1-4 and V is TRBV7-9; 7 bases align to TRBD1. The germline V gene encodes CDR1 SEHNR and CDR2 FQNEAQ (reference sequence). The CDR3 spans 13 residues. The V and J ends lost 5 bases and 11 bases, in that order; junction bases with no gene match: 8.

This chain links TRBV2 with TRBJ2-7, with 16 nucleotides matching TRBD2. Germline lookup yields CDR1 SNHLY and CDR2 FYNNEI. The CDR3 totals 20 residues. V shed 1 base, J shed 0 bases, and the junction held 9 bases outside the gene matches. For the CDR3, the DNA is TGTGCCAGCAGTGAAGTGGGGCCGGGACTAGCGGGAGGGTACTCCTACGAGCAGTACTTC. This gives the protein CASSEVGPGLAGGYSYEQYF.

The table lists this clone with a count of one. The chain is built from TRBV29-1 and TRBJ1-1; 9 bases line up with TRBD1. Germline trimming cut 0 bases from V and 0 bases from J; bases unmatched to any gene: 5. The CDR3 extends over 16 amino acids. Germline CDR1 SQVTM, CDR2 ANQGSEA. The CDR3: CSVEEGTGTMNTEAFF. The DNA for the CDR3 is TGCAGCGTTGAAGAAGGGACAGGGACTATGAACACTGAAGCTTTCTTT. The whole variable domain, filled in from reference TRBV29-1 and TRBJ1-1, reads SAVISQKPSRDICQRGTSLTIQCQVDSQVTMMFWYRQQPGQSLTLIATANQGSEATYESGFVIDKFPISRPNLTFSTLTVSNMSPEDSSIYLCSVEEGTGTMNTEAFFGQGTRLTVV.

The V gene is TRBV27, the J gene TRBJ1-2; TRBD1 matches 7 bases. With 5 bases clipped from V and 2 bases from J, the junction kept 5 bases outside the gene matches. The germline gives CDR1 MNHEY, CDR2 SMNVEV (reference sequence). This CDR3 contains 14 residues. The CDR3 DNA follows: TGTGCCAGCAGTCCCGGGGGACAGAACTATGGCTACACCTTC. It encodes CASSPGGQNYGYTF.

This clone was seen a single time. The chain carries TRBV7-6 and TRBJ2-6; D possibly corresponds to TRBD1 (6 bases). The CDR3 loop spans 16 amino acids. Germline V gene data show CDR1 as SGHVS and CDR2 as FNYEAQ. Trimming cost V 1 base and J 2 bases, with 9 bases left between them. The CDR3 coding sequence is TGTGCCAGCAGCTTAGACAGGGAAACTGGGGCCAACGTCCTGACTTTC. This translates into CASSLDRETGANVLTF.

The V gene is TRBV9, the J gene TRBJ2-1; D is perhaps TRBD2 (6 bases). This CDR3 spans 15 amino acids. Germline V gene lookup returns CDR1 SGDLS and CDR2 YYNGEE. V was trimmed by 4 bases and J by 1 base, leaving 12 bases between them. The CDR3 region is CASSPLATSYNEQFF. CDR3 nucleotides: TGTGCCAGCAGCCCCCTAGCGACATCCTACAATGAGCAGTTCTTC.

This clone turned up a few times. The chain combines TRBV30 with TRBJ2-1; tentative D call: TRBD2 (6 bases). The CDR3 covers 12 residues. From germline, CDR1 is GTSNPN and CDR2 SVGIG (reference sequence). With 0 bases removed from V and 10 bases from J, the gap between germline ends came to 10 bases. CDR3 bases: TGTGCCTGGAGTGTGGGGCTAGCGGAGCAGTTCTTC. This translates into CAWSVGLAEQFF.

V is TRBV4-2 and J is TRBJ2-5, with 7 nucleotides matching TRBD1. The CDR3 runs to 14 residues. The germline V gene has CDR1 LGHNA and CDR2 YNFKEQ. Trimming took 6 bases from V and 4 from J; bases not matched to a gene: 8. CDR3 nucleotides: TGTGCCAGCAGACGGGACAGCCGGGGAGAGACCCAGTACTTC. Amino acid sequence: CASRRDSRGETQYF.